This TCR beta chain was retrieved from a study of blood T cell repertoires in COVID-19. TCRdb's copy holds only in-frame clones and misses some; the assay was immunoSEQ multiplex PCR. Among about 260,000 clones, about 88% were seen once, and the ten largest hold 4%. The CDR3 loop spans 14 amino acids. The ends were cut back, 5 bases at V and 3 bases at J, with 13 bases in the middle. CDR1 is MNHEY, CDR2 SVGAGI, per germline. This TCR derives from a man in his sixties who had recovered from COVID-19. V and J are TRBV6-5 and TRBJ1-1, with D maybe TRBD1 (5 bases). Source material: peripheral blood. DNA of the CDR3: TGTGCCAGCAGTCCGCCCGGGGGGTACACTGAAGCTTTCTTT. Protein: CASSPPGGYTEAFF.